This TCR beta chain was found in a study of T cell changes during pregnancy in multiple sclerosis. The protocol was immunoSEQ multiplex PCR, while the TCRdb copy is restricted to in-frame clones and leaves out a portion. The data hold about 110,000 clones, with 80% to 95% observed a single time. V was shortened by 0 bases and J by 7 bases, with 7 bases between the two germline ends. Germline CDR1 is DFQATT and CDR2 is SNEGSKA (reference sequence). This CDR3 comprises 11 residues. V usage is TRBV20-1 and J usage is TRBJ2-7; D perhaps matches TRBD2 (5 bases). The source is a female donor with multiple sclerosis, enrolled in a pregnancy study. Sequenced material: peripheral blood, taken in the third trimester of pregnancy. CDR3 in amino acids: CSARDEGEQYF. CDR3 nucleotides: TGCAGTGCTAGAGATGAGGGTGAGCAGTACTTC.